This T cell receptor beta chain stems from a study of cytomegalovirus exposure and HLA in healthy donors. Study-wide findings and caveats: Productive status was seen about 90% or about 30% of the time for most TCR beta V segments in an earlier analysis. Rare TCR sequences predominated, though certain public TCRs were found in many donors. A later analysis reportedly found fewer N-insertions in an Asian-associated ancestry cluster than the roughly 670-donor mean. Per published accounts, TCR beta sequences correctly predicted the HLA-A and HLA-B alleles of most subjects.

Researchers ran the PCR with 60 Vbeta and 13 Jbeta primers. Clones were sequenced by immunoSEQ multiplex PCR, and TCRdb holds only the in-frame ones, with some missing. The data hold some 90,000 clones, with approximately 75% observed a single time. A word on this clone: Its antigen remains unidentified.

The V gene lost 0 bases and the J gene lost 1 base, with 8 bases spanning the gap. The germline gives CDR1 SGHKS, CDR2 YYEKEE (reference sequence). There are 15 residues in the CDR3. The chain employs TRBV5-5 and TRBJ2-1, with TRBD1 as a possible D gene (5 bases). The clonotype was recovered from a woman in her 70s in good health and CMV-seropositive. Specimen: PBMCs. CDR3 in DNA: TGTGCCAGCAGCTTGGGGGCAGGGTCCTACAATGAGCAGTTCTTC. This sequence encodes CASSLGAGSYNEQFF.